These 24 T cell receptor beta chains were all obtained from the same sample, sequenced in a study of OX40 agonist ivuxolimab in advanced cancers. The protocol was immunoSEQ multiplex PCR, while the TCRdb copy is restricted to in-frame clones and leaves out a portion. The table lists around 80,000 clones, about four fifths of them singletons. The starting material was CD4+ or CD8+ T cells sorted from blood, obtained in a trial of the OX40 agonist ivuxolimab. All receptors derive from an adult with an advanced solid tumor such as melanoma, head and neck, liver or kidney cancer.

The gene calls are TRBV10-3 and TRBJ2-5; TRBD2 agrees at 11 bases. Germline V gives CDR1 ENHRY, CDR2 SYGVKD. With V trimmed by 5 bases and J by 5 bases, 1 base remained unmatched. The CDR3 is made up of 13 amino acids. In nucleotides, the CDR3 is TGTGCCATCAGTCCTAGCGGGGGGGAGACCCAGTACTTC. This codes for CAISPSGGETQYF.

The chain joins TRBV5-4 to TRBJ1-5; TRBD1 agrees at 7 bases. Losses at the gene ends were 3 bases for V and 5 bases for J; bases not matched to a gene: 5. The CDR3 is 14 residues long. Germline CDR1 is SGHNT and CDR2 is YYREEE (reference sequence). CDR3 bases: TGTGCCAGCAGCTCGGGACAGACCGATCAGCCCCAGCATTTT. Protein product: CASSSGQTDQPQHF.

This chain links TRBV6-5 with TRBJ2-5; 8 nucleotides agree with TRBD1. The CDR3 spans 14 residues. V shed 2 bases and J 5 bases; nucleotides not matched to a gene: 4. Looked up from germline, CDR1 is MNHEY and CDR2 is SVGAGI. CDR3 in amino acids: CASSYGQGRETQYF. CDR3 coding DNA: TGTGCCAGCAGTTACGGACAGGGAAGGGAGACCCAGTACTTC.

The chain recombines TRBV18 with TRBJ2-3; the D gene is possibly TRBD2 (5 bases). Germline values: CDR1 KGHSH, CDR2 LQKENI. V shed 5 bases and J shed 0 bases, with 6 bases lying between them. This CDR3 region has 13 residues. CDR3 amino acids: CASSGESTDTQYF. CDR3 in DNA: TGTGCCAGCTCAGGGGAGAGCACAGATACGCAGTATTTT.

The V call is TRBV6-5, the J call TRBJ2-7; perhaps TRBD1 as D (6 bases). Trimming shortened V by 6 bases and J by 4 bases, and 16 bases separated the two germline ends. The CDR3 sequence is 14 residues long. Per germline, CDR1 MNHEY and CDR2 SVGAGI. CDR3 nucleotides: TGTGCCAGCAGCCCGGACAGAGGGGCGTACGAGCAGTACTTC. Residues: CASSPDRGAYEQYF.

This rearrangement joins TRBV14 to TRBJ2-7; D may be TRBD1 (5 bases). Germline assignment: CDR1 SGHDN and CDR2 FVKESK. V was trimmed by 1 base and J by 1 base, leaving 17 bases between them. This CDR3 contains 17 residues. The CDR3 reads CASSQGYRRQGSYEQYF. DNA for the CDR3: TGTGCCAGCAGCCAAGGGTATCGTAGGCAGGGTTCCTACGAGCAGTACTTC.

J is TRBJ2-7 and V is TRBV5-1; D ambiguous. CDR3 length: 16 residues. V was shortened by 4 bases and J by 0 bases, with 17 bases between the two germline ends. In germline, CDR1 is SGHRS, CDR2 YFSETQ. The CDR3 bases are TGCGCCAGCAGCCCCCGGGCCCCCGATAGCTCCTACGAGCAGTACTTC. Protein product: CASSPRAPDSSYEQYF.

The rearrangement links TRBV7-2 to TRBJ2-1; D is ambiguous. Deletions cut 3 bases from V and 3 bases from J, with 9 bases between. Germline V gene lookup returns CDR1 SGHTA and CDR2 FQGNSA. The CDR3 has 14 amino acids. The CDR3 here is CASSFSNYYNEQFF. DNA of the CDR3: TGTGCCAGCAGCTTCTCAAACTACTACAATGAGCAGTTCTTC.

The genes are TRBV5-8 and TRBJ1-1; 8 positions agree with TRBD1. Looked up from germline, CDR1 is SGHTS and CDR2 is YDEGEE. CDR3 length: 15 residues. Germline trimming cut 2 bases from V and 5 bases from J; bases unmatched to any gene: 8. CDR3 in DNA: TGTGCCAGCAGCTTCACAGGGGGGAGAAGGACTGAAGCTTTCTTT. Translated: CASSFTGGRRTEAFF. Combining the CDR3 with reference TRBV5-8 and TRBJ1-1 gives the whole variable domain EAGVTQSPTHLIKTRGQQATLRCSPISGHTSVYWYQQALGLGLQFLLWYDEGEERNRGNFPPRFSGRQFPNYSSELNVNALELEDSALYLCASSFTGGRRTEAFFGQGTRLTVV.

The V and J genes are TRBV10-1 and TRBJ1-1; D remains ambiguous. Germline CDR1 is WNHNN and CDR2 is SYGVQD (reference sequence). The CDR3 sequence is 11 residues long. V gave up 4 bases and J gave up 6 bases, with 6 bases separating them. The CDR3 here is CASSVGAEAFF. In DNA form, the CDR3 reads TGCGCCAGCAGTGTTGGGGCTGAAGCTTTCTTT.

The gene calls are TRBV6-1 and TRBJ2-7; 10 nucleotides agree with TRBD2. This CDR3 spans 15 amino acids. Losses at the gene ends were 6 bases for V and 0 bases for J; bases not matched to a gene: 5. The germline V gene has CDR1 MNHNS and CDR2 SASEGT. The CDR3 DNA reads as TGTGCCAGCAGGGATAGCGGGAGGTTCTCCTACGAGCAGTACTTC. As protein: CASRDSGRFSYEQYF.

The chain joins TRBV18 to TRBJ2-1; 10 bases are a match to TRBD1. V dropped 0 bases and J dropped 7; count of bases not matched to a gene: 3. The CDR3 runs to 15 residues. Germline-derived CDR1 and CDR2 are KGHSH and LQKENI. In DNA form, the CDR3 reads TGTGCCAGCTCACCACCGGTGGGACAGGGGAATGAGCAGTTCTTC. Amino acids: CASSPPVGQGNEQFF.

Here the CDR3 reads CASSAGLAGNEQFF. DNA for the CDR3: TGTGCCAGCAGCGCGGGACTAGCGGGGAATGAGCAGTTCTTC. J is TRBJ2-1 and V is TRBV9; 13 bases agree with TRBD2. This CDR3 has 14 amino acids. V trimming: 3 bases; J trimming: 7 bases; junction bases outside the gene matches: 1. The germline V gene has CDR1 SGDLS and CDR2 YYNGEE.

This rearrangement joins TRBV9 to TRBJ2-3, with D perhaps TRBD2 (5 bases). V was shortened by 4 bases and J by 4 bases, with 16 bases between the two germline ends. Germline V gives CDR1 SGDLS, CDR2 YYNGEE. CDR3 length: 15 residues. CDR3 amino acids: CASSLLASIADTQYF. The CDR3 region has the DNA TGTGCCAGCAGCCTTCTAGCATCGATCGCAGATACGCAGTATTTT.

V gene TRBV28 combines with J gene TRBJ2-3, with 7 bases lining up with TRBD2. The CDR3 length is 15 residues. Trimming cost V 2 bases and J 1 base; bases outside gene matches: 3. Germline V gives CDR1 MDHEN, CDR2 SYDVKM. In nucleotides, the CDR3 is TGTGCCAGCAGTTTACGCGGGGGAGGCACAGATACGCAGTATTTT. Protein: CASSLRGGGTDTQYF.

The chain links TRBV28 to TRBJ1-2, with a weak D call TRBD1 (6 bases). V was shortened by 2 bases and J by 3 bases, with 13 bases between the two germline ends. Germline V gene sequence: CDR1 MDHEN, CDR2 SYDVKM. The CDR3 is 15 residues long. CDR3 sequence (DNA): TGTGCCAGCAGTTTAATGGGGGCGGGAGACTATGGCTACACCTTC. This translates into CASSLMGAGDYGYTF.

This clone was counted between two and nine times. V and J are TRBV2 and TRBJ1-5; a weak D match, TRBD1 (6 bases). The ends were cut back, 3 bases at V and 2 bases at J, with 11 bases in the middle. The CDR3 extends over 15 amino acids. The germline CDR1 and CDR2 sequences are SNHLY and FYNNEI. The CDR3 DNA reads TGTGCCAGCAGTGAGGACTGGACAGGCAATCAGCCCCAGCATTTT. Its translation is CASSEDWTGNQPQHF.

A remark on this clone: The same CDR3 arises from other DNA sequences in this sample as well. This chain joins TRBV4-2 and TRBJ1-6, with D unresolved. The CDR3 has 16 amino acids. With 0 bases removed from V and 0 bases from J, the gap between germline ends came to 6 bases. Germline lookup yields CDR1 LGHNA and CDR2 YNFKEQ. The CDR3 spells CASSQEGSSYNSPLHF. Here the CDR3 DNA reads TGTGCCAGCAGCCAAGAGGGAAGCTCCTATAATTCACCCCTCCACTTT.

The table lists this clone with a few counts. V gene TRBV7-2 combines with J gene TRBJ2-7; the D is unclear. The CDR3 is 12 amino acids. Germline-derived CDR1 and CDR2 are SGHTA and FQGNSA. V shed 4 bases and J shed 1 base, with 5 bases lying between them. The CDR3: CASSSTSYEQYF. CDR3 DNA sequence: TGTGCCAGCAGCTCCACATCCTACGAGCAGTACTTC.

In regard to this clone: The junction and the germline gene differ at one end; a read error may be behind it. This chain connects TRBV5-6 to TRBJ2-7, with TRBD1 identical over 7 bases. The CDR3 is made up of 12 amino acids. The germline V gene encodes CDR1 SGHDT and CDR2 YYEEEE. The CDR3 here is CASSQYRGLGNF. The CDR3, as DNA: TGTGCCAGCAGCCAATACAGGGGTCTCGGGAACTTC.

The chain couples TRBV5-6 to TRBJ2-3; 9 nucleotides match TRBD1. V lost 2 bases, J lost 6 bases, and 7 bases stayed unmatched. Looked up from germline, CDR1 is SGHDT and CDR2 is YYEEEE. CDR3 size: 15 residues. The CDR3 loop reads CASSLGRDRADTQYF. In nucleotides, the CDR3 is TGTGCCAGCAGCTTAGGGCGGGACAGGGCGGATACGCAGTATTTT.

The V call is TRBV11-1, the J call TRBJ1-2; no definite D call. V shed 0 bases and J shed 4 bases, with 12 bases lying between them. CDR3 size: 15 residues. From germline, CDR1 is SGHAT and CDR2 FQDESV (reference sequence). CDR3 sequence: CASSLAGWGSYGYTF. CDR3 DNA sequence: TGTGCCAGCAGCTTAGCAGGGTGGGGAAGCTATGGCTACACCTTC. Complete variable domain (other parts from reference TRBV11-1 and TRBJ1-2): EAEVAQSPRYKITEKSQAVAFWCDPISGHATLYWYRQILGQGPELLVQFQDESVVDDSQLPKDRFSAERLKGVDSTLKIQPAELGDSAMYLCASSLAGWGSYGYTFGSGTRLTVV.

As concerns this clone: The same CDR3 arises from other DNA sequences in this sample as well. The V gene is TRBV27, the J gene TRBJ2-3, with D possibly TRBD2 on 5 matching bases. The germline V gene has CDR1 MNHEY and CDR2 SMNVEV (reference sequence). The CDR3 runs 13 residues. Trimming shortened V by 3 bases and J by 1 base, and 5 bases separated the two germline ends. CDR3 nucleotide sequence: TGTGCCAGCAGTTTGAGGGGCACAGATACGCAGTATTTT. Translating gives CASSLRGTDTQYF.

The chain uses TRBV7-9 and TRBJ2-3; no definite D call. Trimming took off 5 bases at V and 4 bases at J, with 10 bases between the two ends. From germline, CDR1 is SEHNR and CDR2 FQNEAQ (reference sequence). The CDR3 loop spans 13 amino acids. This CDR3 reads CASSTRGPDTQYF. As DNA, the CDR3 is TGTGCCAGCAGCACCAGAGGACCAGATACGCAGTATTTT.